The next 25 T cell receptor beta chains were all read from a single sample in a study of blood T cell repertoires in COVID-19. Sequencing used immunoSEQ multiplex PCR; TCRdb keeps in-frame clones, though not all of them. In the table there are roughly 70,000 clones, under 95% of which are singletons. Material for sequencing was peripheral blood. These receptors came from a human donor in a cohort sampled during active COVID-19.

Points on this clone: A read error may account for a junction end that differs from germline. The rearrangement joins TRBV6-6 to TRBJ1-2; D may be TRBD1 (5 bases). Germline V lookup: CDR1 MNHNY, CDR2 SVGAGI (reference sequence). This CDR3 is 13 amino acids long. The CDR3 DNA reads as TGCGCGAGCGGGAGGGGCGCGAACTATGGCTACACCTTC. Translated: CASGRGANYGYTF.

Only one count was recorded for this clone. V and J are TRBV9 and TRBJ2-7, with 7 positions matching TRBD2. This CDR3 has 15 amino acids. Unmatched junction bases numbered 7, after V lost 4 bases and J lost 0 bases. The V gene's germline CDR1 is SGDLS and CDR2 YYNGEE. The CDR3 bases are TGTGCCAGCAGCCCCCGGTCTAGCGGCTCCTACGAGCAGTACTTC. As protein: CASSPRSSGSYEQYF.

CDR3 sequence reads: CASSVDTTVGSYTF. As DNA, the CDR3 is TGTGCCAGCAGCGTAGATACTACTGTTGGATCCTACACCTTC. This chain links TRBV9 with TRBJ1-2, with no clear D. Germline V gives CDR1 SGDLS, CDR2 YYNGEE. V was trimmed by 0 bases and J by 10 bases, leaving 16 bases between them. The CDR3 runs 14 residues. Supplemented by reference TRBV9 and TRBJ1-2, the full variable domain reads DSGVTQTPKHLITATGQRVTLRCSPRSGDLSVYWYQQSLDQGLQFLIQYYNGEERAKGNILERFSAQQFPDLHSELNLSSLELGDSALYFCASSVDTTVGSYTFGSGTRLTVV.

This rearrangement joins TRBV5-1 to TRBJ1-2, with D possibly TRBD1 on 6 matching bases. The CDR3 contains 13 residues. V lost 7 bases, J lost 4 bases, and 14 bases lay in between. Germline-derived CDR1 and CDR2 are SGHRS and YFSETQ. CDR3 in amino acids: CASRTDSSYGYTF. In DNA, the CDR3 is TGCGCCAGCCGAACGGACAGTTCCTATGGCTACACCTTC.

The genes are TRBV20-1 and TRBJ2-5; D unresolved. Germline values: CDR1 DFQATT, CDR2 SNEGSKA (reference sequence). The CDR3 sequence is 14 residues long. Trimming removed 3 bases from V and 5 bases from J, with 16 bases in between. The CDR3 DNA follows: TGCAGTGCTAGTATTATAGATCTTCCGGAGACCCAGTACTTC. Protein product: CSASIIDLPETQYF.

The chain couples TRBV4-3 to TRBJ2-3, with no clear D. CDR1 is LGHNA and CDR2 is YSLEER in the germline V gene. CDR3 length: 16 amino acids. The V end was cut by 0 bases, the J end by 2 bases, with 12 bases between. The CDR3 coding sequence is TGCGCCAGCAGCCAAGATTCCAGATTTAACACAGATACGCAGTATTTT. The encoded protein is CASSQDSRFNTDTQYF.

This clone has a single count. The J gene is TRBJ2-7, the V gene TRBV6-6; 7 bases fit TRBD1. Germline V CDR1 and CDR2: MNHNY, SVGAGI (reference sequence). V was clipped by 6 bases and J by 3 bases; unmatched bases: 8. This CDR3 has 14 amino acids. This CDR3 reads CASRSRDSYYEQYF. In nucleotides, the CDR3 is TGTGCCAGCAGAAGCCGGGACAGCTACTACGAGCAGTACTTC.

The CDR3 is CASSGTGGMYEQYF. DNA for the CDR3: TGTGCCAGCAGCGGGACAGGGGGCATGTACGAGCAGTACTTC. The V call is TRBV9, the J call TRBJ2-7; 11 bases map to TRBD1. The CDR3 is made up of 14 amino acids. V shed 3 bases, J shed 4 bases, and the junction held 3 bases outside the gene matches. Germline V gives CDR1 SGDLS, CDR2 YYNGEE. The full variable domain, in which reference TRBV9 and TRBJ2-7 provide the parts outside the CDR3, is DSGVTQTPKHLITATGQRVTLRCSPRSGDLSVYWYQQSLDQGLQFLIQYYNGEERAKGNILERFSAQQFPDLHSELNLSSLELGDSALYFCASSGTGGMYEQYFGPGTRLTVT.

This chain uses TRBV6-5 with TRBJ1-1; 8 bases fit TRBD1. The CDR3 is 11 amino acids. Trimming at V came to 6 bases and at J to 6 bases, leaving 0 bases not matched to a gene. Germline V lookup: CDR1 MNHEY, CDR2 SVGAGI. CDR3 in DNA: TGTGCCAGCAGACAGGGGGCTGAAGCTTTCTTT. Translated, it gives CASRQGAEAFF.

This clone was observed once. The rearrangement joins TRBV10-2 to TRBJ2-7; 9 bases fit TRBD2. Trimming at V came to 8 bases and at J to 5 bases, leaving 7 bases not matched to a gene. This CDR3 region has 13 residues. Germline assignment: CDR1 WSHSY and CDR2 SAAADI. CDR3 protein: CASRSGGIHEQYF. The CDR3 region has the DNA TGCGCCAGCCGTAGCGGGGGAATCCACGAGCAGTACTTC.

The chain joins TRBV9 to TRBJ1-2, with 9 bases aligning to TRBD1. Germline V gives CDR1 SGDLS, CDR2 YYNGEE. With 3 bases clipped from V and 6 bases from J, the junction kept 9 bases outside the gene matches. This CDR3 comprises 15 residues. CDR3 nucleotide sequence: TGTGCCAGCAGCGGACTGGACAGGGGTCCCGATGGCTACACCTTC. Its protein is CASSGLDRGPDGYTF.

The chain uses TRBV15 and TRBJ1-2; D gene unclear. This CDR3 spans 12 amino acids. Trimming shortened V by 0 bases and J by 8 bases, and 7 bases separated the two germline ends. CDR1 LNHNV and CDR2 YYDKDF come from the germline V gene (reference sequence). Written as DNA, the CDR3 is TGTGCCACCAGCAGAGATCGAGTAGGCTACACCTTC. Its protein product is CATSRDRVGYTF.

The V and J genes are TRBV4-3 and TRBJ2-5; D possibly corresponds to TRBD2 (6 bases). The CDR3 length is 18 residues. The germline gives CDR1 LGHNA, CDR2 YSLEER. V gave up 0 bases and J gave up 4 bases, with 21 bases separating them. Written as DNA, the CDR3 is TGCGCCAGCAGCCAAGATTTGGCGGCTAGCGACGGCAGAGAGACCCAGTACTTC. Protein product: CASSQDLAASDGRETQYF.

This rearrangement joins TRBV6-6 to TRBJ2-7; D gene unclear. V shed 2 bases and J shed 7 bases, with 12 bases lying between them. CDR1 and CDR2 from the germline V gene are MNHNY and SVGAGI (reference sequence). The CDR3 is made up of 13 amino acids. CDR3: CASSYMGLGEQYF. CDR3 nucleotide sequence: TGTGCCAGCAGTTACATGGGTCTCGGGGAGCAGTACTTC.

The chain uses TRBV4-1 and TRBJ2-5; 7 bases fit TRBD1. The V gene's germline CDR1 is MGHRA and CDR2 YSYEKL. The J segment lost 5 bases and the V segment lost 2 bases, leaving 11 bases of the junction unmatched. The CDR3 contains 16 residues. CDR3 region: CASSQLGTEGWETQYF. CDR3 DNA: TGCGCCAGCAGCCAACTGGGGACAGAAGGGTGGGAGACCCAGTACTTC.

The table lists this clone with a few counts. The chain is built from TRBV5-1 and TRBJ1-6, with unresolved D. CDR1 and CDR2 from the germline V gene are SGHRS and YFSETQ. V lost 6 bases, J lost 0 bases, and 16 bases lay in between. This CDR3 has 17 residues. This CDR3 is CASKRQAESSYNSPLHF. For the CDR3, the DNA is TGCGCCAGCAAACGGCAGGCTGAAAGCTCCTATAATTCACCCCTCCACTTT.

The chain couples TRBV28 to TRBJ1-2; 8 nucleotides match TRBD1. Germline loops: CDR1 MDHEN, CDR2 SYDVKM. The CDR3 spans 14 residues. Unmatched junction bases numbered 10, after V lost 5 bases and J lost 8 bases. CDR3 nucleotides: TGTGCCAGCAGTCCCCGGACAGGGCTGACAGGCTACACCTTC. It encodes CASSPRTGLTGYTF.

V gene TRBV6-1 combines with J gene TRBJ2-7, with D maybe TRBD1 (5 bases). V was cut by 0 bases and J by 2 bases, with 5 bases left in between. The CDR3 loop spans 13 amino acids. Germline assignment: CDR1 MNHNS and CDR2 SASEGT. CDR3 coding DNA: TGTGCCAGCAGTGAAGCGGGGCCCTACGAGCAGTACTTC. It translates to CASSEAGPYEQYF.

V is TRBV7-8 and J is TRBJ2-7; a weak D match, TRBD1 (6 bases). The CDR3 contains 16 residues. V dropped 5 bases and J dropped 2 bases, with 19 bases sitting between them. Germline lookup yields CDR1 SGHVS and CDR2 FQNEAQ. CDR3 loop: CASSVDRRGGAYEQYF. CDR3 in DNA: TGTGCCAGCAGCGTGGACAGACGTGGTGGGGCCTACGAGCAGTACTTC.

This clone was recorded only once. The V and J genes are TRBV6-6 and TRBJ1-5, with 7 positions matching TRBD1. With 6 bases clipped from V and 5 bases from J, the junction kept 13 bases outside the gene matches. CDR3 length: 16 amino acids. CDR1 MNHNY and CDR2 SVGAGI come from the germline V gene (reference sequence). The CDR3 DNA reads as TGTGCCAGCAGCCCCTCGGGACAGCCGGTTTATCAGCCCCAGCATTTT. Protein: CASSPSGQPVYQPQHF.

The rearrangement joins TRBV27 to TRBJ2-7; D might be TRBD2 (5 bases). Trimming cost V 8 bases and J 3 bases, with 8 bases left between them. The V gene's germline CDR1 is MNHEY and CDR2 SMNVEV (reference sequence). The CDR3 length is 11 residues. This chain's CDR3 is CASRGVYEQYF. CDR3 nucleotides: TGTGCCAGCCGGGGAGTCTACGAGCAGTACTTC.

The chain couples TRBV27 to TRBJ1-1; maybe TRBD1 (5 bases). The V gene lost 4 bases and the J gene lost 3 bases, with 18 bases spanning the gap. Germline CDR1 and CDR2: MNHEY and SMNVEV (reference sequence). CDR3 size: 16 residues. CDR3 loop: CASSSRDAGGDTEAFF. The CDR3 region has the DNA TGTGCCAGCAGTTCACGGGACGCTGGGGGGGACACTGAAGCTTTCTTT.

DNA for the CDR3: TGTGCCAGCAGCCAAGAAAAATTGGGGACTGGCGACATGACCTACGAGCAGTACTTC. It codes for CASSQEKLGTGDMTYEQYF. This rearrangement joins TRBV3-1 (or the pseudogene TRBV3-2) to TRBJ2-7, with TRBD2 as a possible D gene (6 bases). Trimming cost V 0 bases and J 2 bases, with 23 bases left between them. CDR3 size: 19 residues. Germline CDR1 is LGHDT and CDR2 is YNNKEL (reference sequence).

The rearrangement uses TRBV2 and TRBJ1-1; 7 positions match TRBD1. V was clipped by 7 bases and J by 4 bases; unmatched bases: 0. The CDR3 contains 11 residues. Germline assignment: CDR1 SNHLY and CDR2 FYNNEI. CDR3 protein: CASTGGTEAFF. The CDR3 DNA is TGTGCCAGCACAGGGGGCACTGAAGCTTTCTTT.

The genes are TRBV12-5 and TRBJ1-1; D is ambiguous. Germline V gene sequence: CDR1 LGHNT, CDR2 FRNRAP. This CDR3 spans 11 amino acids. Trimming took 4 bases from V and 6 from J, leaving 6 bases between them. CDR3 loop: CASGSYAEAFF. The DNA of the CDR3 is TGTGCTAGTGGTTCCTACGCTGAAGCTTTCTTT.